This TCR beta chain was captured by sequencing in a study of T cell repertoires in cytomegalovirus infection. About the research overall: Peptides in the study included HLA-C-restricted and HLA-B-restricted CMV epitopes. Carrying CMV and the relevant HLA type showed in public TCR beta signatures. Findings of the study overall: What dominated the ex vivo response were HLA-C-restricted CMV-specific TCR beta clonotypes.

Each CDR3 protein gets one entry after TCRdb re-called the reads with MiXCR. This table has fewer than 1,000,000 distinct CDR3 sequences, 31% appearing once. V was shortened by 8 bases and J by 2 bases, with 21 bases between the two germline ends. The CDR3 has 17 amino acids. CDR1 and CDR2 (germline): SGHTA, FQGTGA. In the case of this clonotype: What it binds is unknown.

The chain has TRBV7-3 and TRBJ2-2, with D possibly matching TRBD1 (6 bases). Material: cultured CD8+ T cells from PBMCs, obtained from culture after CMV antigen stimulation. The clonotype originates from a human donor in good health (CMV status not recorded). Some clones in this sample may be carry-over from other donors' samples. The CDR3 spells CASGFLIQGPNTGELFF. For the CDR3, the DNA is TGTGCCAGCGGATTCCTTATACAGGGACCCAACACCGGGGAGCTGTTTTTT.